A selection of T cell receptor beta chains follows, all from one sample in a study of yellow fever vaccine responses in identical twins. TCRdb processed the RT-PCR reads anew with MiXCR; each CDR3 protein has one entry. This table has approximately 5,000 distinct CDR3 sequences, just over 70% appearing once. The sample was T cells from blood (PBMCs), unsorted or a sorted subset (not recorded which), taken before or after yellow fever vaccination (not recorded which). All receptors derive from a woman aged 18-30 years who received the yellow fever vaccine. The CDR3 runs from the conserved cysteine through the conserved F or W. D genes are given only for firm matches. Where a row states a size, it is once, few, many or the class of an expanded clone; other rows omit it.

j_call v_call clone_size d_call cdr3_nt cdr3_aa
TRBJ2-7 TRBV4-2 . TRBD1 TGTGCCAGCAGCCAGGAAACCGGGACAGGGTCCTACGAGCAGTACTTC CASSQETGTGSYEQYF
TRBJ2-5 TRBV4-2 . . TGTGCCAGCAGCCAAGATCCGGGGTCTGAAGAGACCCAGTACTTC CASSQDPGSEETQYF
TRBJ1-5 TRBV6-4 . . TGTGCCAGCAGTCACGACAGTAGCAATCAGCCCCAGCATTTT CASSHDSSNQPQHF
TRBJ2-1 TRBV20-1 . . TGCAGTGCTCGCCTGACTGGAAACAATGAGCAGTTCTTC CSARLTGNNEQFF
TRBJ2-2 TRBV14 . . TGTGCCAGCAGCTCTATAAGGGTCGCGAACACCGGGGAGCTGTTTTTT CASSSIRVANTGELFF
TRBJ2-7 TRBV28 . TRBD1 TGTGCCAGCAGTACTTCCGGGACAGGGTCCTACGAGCAGTACTTC CASSTSGTGSYEQYF
TRBJ2-1 TRBV10-1 . TRBD2 TGCGCCAGCAGCCAACTTAGCGGGAGCTCCTACAATGAGCAGTTCTTC CASSQLSGSSYNEQFF
TRBJ1-5 TRBV6-2/TRBV6-3 . . TGTGCCAGCAGTTACTCCGGGCAGCCCCAGCATTTT CASSYSGQPQHF
TRBJ2-1 TRBV6-5 few . TGTGCCAGCAGTTATGGGACACCAAGCTCCTACAATGAGCAGTTCTTC CASSYGTPSSYNEQFF
TRBJ1-2 TRBV30 once . TGTGCCTGGAGTGTTCGGCAGGATTATGGCTACACCTTC CAWSVRQDYGYTF
TRBJ1-6 TRBV7-6 . . TGTGCCAGCAGCTTAGTCGCCCGCGCAGGGACTAATTCACCCCTCCACTTT CASSLVARAGTNSPLHF
TRBJ2-7 TRBV28 . . TGTGCCAGCAGTTTCCGGGGTTACGAGCAGTACTTC CASSFRGYEQYF
TRBJ2-7 TRBV10-1 . TRBD1 TGCGCCAGCAGGGGGGACAGAAACTCCTACGAGCAGTACTTC CASRGDRNSYEQYF
TRBJ2-3 TRBV7-1 . . TGTGCCAGCACCTCAAAGCTGGGGCCTGATACGCAGTATTTT CASTSKLGPDTQYF
TRBJ2-7 TRBV11-2 few . TGTGCCAGCAGCTCTATGGGGGGGGCCCAAGAGCAGTACTTC CASSSMGGAQEQYF
TRBJ2-7 TRBV4-1 once . TGCGCCAGCAGCCAAACTAGTGCCCCTGGCGAGCAGTACTTC CASSQTSAPGEQYF
TRBJ2-4 TRBV6-5 . TRBD2 TGTGCCAGCAGTTACTTGTCAAGCGGGGGTAAAAACATTCAGTACTTC CASSYLSSGGKNIQYF
TRBJ2-7 TRBV5-5 . . TGTGCCAGCAGCCGTAGACGGGGCGAGCAGTACTTC CASSRRRGEQYF
TRBJ2-1 TRBV7-9 . . TGTGCCAGCAGCTTAGGGACAGTTGACAATGAGCAGTTCTTC CASSLGTVDNEQFF
TRBJ2-7 TRBV12-3/TRBV12-4 . TRBD2 TGTGCCAGCAGTTCGGGACTAGCGGGGTACGAGCAGTACTTC CASSSGLAGYEQYF
TRBJ2-5 TRBV4-2 . TRBD1 TGTGCCAGCAGCCAAACGACAGGGGGCCTGCAAGAGACCCAGTACTTC CASSQTTGGLQETQYF
TRBJ2-1 TRBV11-3 . TRBD2 TGTGCCAGCAGCTTACTAGCGGGTTTCGAAGAGCAGTTCTTC CASSLLAGFEEQFF
TRBJ2-1 TRBV11-1 . TRBD1 TGTGCCAGCACTAACAGGGGCGGATACAATGAGCAGTTCTTC CASTNRGGYNEQFF